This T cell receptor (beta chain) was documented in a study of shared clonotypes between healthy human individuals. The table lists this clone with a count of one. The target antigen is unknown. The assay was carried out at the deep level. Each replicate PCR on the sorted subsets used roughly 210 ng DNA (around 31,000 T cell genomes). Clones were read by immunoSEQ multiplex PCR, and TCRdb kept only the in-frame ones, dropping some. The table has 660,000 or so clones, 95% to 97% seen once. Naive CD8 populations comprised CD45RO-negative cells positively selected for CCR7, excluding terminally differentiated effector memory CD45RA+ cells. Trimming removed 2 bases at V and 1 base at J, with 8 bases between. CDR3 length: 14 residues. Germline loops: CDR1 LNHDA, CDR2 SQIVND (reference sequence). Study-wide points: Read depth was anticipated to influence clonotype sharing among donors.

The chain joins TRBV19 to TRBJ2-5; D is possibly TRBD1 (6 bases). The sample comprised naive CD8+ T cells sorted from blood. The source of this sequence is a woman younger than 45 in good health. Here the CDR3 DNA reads TGTGCCAGTAGTATACAGGGGTCCCAAGAGACCCAGTACTTC. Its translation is CASSIQGSQETQYF.